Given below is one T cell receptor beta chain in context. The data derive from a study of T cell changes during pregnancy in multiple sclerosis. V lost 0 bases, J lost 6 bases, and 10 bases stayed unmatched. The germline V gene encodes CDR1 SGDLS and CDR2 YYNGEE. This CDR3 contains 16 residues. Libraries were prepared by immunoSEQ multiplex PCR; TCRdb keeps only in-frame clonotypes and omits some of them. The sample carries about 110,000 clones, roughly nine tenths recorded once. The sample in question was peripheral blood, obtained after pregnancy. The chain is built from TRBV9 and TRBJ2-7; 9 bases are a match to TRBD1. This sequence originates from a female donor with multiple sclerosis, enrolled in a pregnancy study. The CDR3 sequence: CASSVATGQGFGEQYF. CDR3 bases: TGTGCCAGCAGCGTAGCTACGGGACAGGGTTTTGGCGAGCAGTACTTC.